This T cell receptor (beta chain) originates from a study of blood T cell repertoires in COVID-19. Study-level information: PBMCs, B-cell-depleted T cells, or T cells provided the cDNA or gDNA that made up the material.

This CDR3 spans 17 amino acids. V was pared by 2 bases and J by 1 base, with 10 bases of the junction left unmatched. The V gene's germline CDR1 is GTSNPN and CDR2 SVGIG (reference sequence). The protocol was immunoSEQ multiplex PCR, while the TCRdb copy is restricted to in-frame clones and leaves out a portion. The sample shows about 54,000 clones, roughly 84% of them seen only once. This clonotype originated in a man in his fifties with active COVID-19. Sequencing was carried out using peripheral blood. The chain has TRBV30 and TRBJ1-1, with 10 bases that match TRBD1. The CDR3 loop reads CAWSPRQGALSNTEAFF. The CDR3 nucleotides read TGTGCCTGGAGTCCCCGACAGGGGGCGCTTTCGAACACTGAAGCTTTCTTT.